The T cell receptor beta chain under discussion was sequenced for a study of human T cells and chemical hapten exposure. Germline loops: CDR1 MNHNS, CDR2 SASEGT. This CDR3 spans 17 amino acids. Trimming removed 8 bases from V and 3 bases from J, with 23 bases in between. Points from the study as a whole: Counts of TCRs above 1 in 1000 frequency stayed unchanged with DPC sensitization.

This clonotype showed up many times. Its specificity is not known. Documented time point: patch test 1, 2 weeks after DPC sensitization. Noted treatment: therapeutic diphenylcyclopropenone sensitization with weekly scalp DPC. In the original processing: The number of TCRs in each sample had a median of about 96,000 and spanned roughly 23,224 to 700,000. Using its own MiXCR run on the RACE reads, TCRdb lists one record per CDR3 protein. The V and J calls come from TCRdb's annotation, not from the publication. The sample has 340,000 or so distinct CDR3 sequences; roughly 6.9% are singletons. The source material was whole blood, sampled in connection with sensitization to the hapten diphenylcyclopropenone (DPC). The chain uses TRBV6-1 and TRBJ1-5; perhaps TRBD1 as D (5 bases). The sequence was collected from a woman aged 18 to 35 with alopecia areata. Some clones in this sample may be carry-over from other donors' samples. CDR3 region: CASGGYRKRMDNQPQHF. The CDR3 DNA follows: TGTGCCAGCGGGGGGTACAGGAAAAGGATGGACAATCAGCCCCAGCATTTT.